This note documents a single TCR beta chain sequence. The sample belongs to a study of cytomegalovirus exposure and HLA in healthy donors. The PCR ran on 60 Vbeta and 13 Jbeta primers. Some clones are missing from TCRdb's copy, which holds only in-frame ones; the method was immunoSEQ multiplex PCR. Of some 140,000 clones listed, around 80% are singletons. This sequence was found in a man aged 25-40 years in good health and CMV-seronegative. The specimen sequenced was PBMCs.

CDR3 sequence: CASSLGGKETQYF. The CDR3, as DNA: TGTGCCAGCAGTTTAGGGGGGAAGGAGACCCAGTACTTC. This chain links TRBV28 with TRBJ2-5, with D possibly TRBD2 on 6 matching bases. Per the germline V gene, CDR1 is MDHEN and CDR2 is SYDVKM. CDR3 length equals 13 residues. V was trimmed by 2 bases and J by 5 bases, leaving 9 bases between them.